This T cell receptor beta chain was sequenced for a study of blood T cell repertoires in COVID-19. For the study at large: Acute-phase and convalescent COVID-19 samples originated in the United States, Italy and Spain. T cells, B-cell-depleted T cells, or PBMCs supplied cDNA or gDNA.

Source study methods: It was from reference gene primer amplification that nucleated cell counts were estimated. Sequencing used immunoSEQ multiplex PCR; TCRdb keeps in-frame clones, though not all of them. The V and J calls and clone size come from that table; D and trimming were worked out from the DNA. This sample has about 250,000 clones; almost 90% occur once, and the top ten carry over 1.1%. This TCR derives from an elderly man with acute or convalescent COVID-19. The specimen sequenced was peripheral blood.

The chain's CDR3 is CASSHLAGDGELFF. CDR3 nucleotide sequence: TGTGCCAGCAGCCACCTAGCGGGCGACGGGGAGCTGTTTTTT. J is TRBJ2-2 and V is TRBV3-1 (or the pseudogene TRBV3-2); 8 positions agree with TRBD2. CDR1 is LGHDT, CDR2 YNNKEL, per germline (reference sequence). V lost 3 bases, J lost 7 bases, and 4 bases stayed unmatched. This CDR3 comprises 14 residues.